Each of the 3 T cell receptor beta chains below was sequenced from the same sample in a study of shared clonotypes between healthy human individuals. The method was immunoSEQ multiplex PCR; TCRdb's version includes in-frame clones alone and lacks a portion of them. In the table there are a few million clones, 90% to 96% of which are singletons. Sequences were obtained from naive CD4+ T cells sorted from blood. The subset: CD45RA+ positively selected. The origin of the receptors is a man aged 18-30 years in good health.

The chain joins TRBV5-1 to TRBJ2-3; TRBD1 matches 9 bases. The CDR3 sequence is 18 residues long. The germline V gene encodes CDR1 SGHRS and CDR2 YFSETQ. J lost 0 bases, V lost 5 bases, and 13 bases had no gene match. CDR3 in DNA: TGCGCCAGCAGGAAGGACAGGGGCCCGCAAAAGAGCACAGATACGCAGTATTTT. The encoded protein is CASRKDRGPQKSTDTQYF.

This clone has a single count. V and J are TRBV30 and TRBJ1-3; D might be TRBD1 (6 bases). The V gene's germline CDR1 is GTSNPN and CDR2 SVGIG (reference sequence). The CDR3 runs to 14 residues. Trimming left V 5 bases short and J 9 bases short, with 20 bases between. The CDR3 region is CAWGPGHYPLTIYF. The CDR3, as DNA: TGTGCCTGGGGACCGGGACATTATCCCCTCACCATATATTTT.

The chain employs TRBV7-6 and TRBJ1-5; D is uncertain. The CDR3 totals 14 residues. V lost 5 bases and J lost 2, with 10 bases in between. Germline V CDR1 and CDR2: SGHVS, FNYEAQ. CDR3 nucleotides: TGTGCCAGCAGCCTAAGGACGGGCAATCAGCCCCAGCATTTT. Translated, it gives CASSLRTGNQPQHF. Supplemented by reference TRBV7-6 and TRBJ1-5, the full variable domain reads GAGVSQSPRYKVTKRGQDVALRCDPISGHVSLYWYRQALGQGPEFLTYFNYEAQQDKSGLPNDRFSAERPEGSISTLTIQRTEQRDSAMYRCASSLRTGNQPQHFGDGTRLSIL.